These 25 T cell receptor beta chains were all obtained from the same sample, sequenced in a study of molecular identifiers for immune sequencing clone quantification. TCRdb reprocessed the PCR reads with MiXCR, giving one entry per CDR3 protein. The sample lists hundreds of thousands of distinct CDR3 sequences, 25% occurring once. Sequencing was carried out using naive CD8+ T cells from blood, with Jurkat cell RNA spiked in. Subset of the sample: FACS-sorted CD8+CD4-CCR7+CD45RA+ naive T cells. These receptors all stem from a human donor in good health. Some libraries in this study had Jurkat cell RNA spiked in.

This clonotype was found many times. The V and J genes are TRBV4-3 and TRBJ1-3; 8 positions match TRBD1. The J segment lost 3 bases and the V segment lost 4 bases, leaving 5 bases of the junction unmatched. The CDR3 spans 15 residues. CDR1 and CDR2 from the germline V gene are LGHNA and YSLEER. The CDR3 loop is CASSPGQGGGNTIYF. CDR3 DNA: TGCGCCAGCAGCCCAGGACAGGGCGGTGGAAACACCATATATTTT.

This clonotype was counted at least ten times. The CDR3 sequence: CASSSLSNTEAFF. The CDR3 bases are TGTGCCAGCAGCTCTTTGTCGAACACTGAAGCTTTCTTT. The rearrangement uses TRBV5-4 and TRBJ1-1; D remains ambiguous. CDR3 size: 13 residues. V was shortened by 3 bases and J by 1 base, with 7 bases between the two germline ends. Germline V CDR1 and CDR2: SGHNT, YYREEE (reference sequence).

This clonotype has at least ten counts. This rearrangement joins TRBV29-1 to TRBJ2-1; D is possibly TRBD1 or TRBD2 (5 bases each). The CDR3 loop spans 16 amino acids. The germline V gene encodes CDR1 SQVTM and CDR2 ANQGSEA. Trimming took 2 bases from V and 2 from J, leaving 16 bases between them. The CDR3 coding sequence is TGCAGCGTTGAAATTGCCGGGACCACAGCCTACAATGAGCAGTTCTTC. Its protein product is CSVEIAGTTAYNEQFF.

This clonotype was picked up many times. The V and J genes are TRBV2 and TRBJ2-5; D tentatively reads TRBD1 or TRBD2 (6 bases each). V was clipped by 1 base and J by 1 base, with 13 bases between them. This CDR3 has 16 amino acids. Germline CDR1 reads SNHLY; CDR2 reads FYNNEI. The CDR3 loop reads CASSEGSGALQETQYF. The CDR3, as DNA: TGTGCCAGCAGTGAAGGTTCGGGGGCGCTCCAAGAGACCCAGTACTTC.

The sample holds many counts of this clonotype. This rearrangement joins TRBV4-3 to TRBJ1-1; D ambiguous. The germline gives CDR1 LGHNA, CDR2 YSLEER. The CDR3 runs 15 residues. Trimming removed 3 bases from V and 4 bases from J, with 15 bases in between. CDR3 DNA sequence: TGCGCCAGCAGCCAGGGGATGGGATTATTCACTGAAGCTTTCTTT. Residues: CASSQGMGLFTEAFF.

This clonotype was detected a few times. V usage is TRBV20-1 and J usage is TRBJ2-5; 12 positions match TRBD2. Losses at the gene ends were 0 bases for V and 3 bases for J; bases not matched to a gene: 2. The germline CDR1 and CDR2 sequences are DFQATT and SNEGSKA (reference sequence). This CDR3 has 15 residues. The DNA of the CDR3 is TGCAGTGCTAGAGATGGACTAGCGGGGAAAGAGACCCAGTACTTC. Encoded protein: CSARDGLAGKETQYF.

The rearrangement links TRBV3-1 to TRBJ1-6; D remains ambiguous. Germline V lookup: CDR1 LGHDT, CDR2 YNNKEL (reference sequence). The CDR3 totals 18 residues. Trimming took 4 bases from V and 0 from J, leaving 16 bases between them. CDR3 DNA sequence: TGTGCCAGCAGCCTTCCGGCCAGGAAGAGCTCCTATAATTCACCCCTCCACTTT. Its protein product is CASSLPARKSSYNSPLHF.

In its sample, this clonotype was seen a few times. The chain combines TRBV7-9 with TRBJ2-7; 8 positions agree with TRBD1. The V gene's germline CDR1 is SEHNR and CDR2 FQNEAQ (reference sequence). This CDR3 region has 15 residues. V lost 4 bases to trimming and J lost 2 bases; unmatched junction nucleotides: 7. DNA of the CDR3: TGTGCCAGCAGCTCTCCCGACAGGGGCCCCTACGAGCAGTACTTC. Amino acid sequence: CASSSPDRGPYEQYF.

This chain joins TRBV6-5 and TRBJ2-3; 8 nucleotides align to TRBD2. V was pared by 6 bases and J by 2 bases, with 10 bases of the junction left unmatched. This CDR3 has 16 amino acids. Germline CDR1 is MNHEY and CDR2 is SVGAGI. The CDR3 coding sequence is TGTGCCAGCAGCAGGACCCCGGGGGGGGTCACAGATACGCAGTATTTT. It specifies CASSRTPGGVTDTQYF.

The chain combines TRBV5-4 with TRBJ2-2; TRBD1 matches at 11 bases. J lost 4 bases, V lost 4 bases, and 6 bases had no gene match. There are 16 residues in the CDR3. In germline, CDR1 is SGHNT, CDR2 YYREEE (reference sequence). The CDR3 nucleotides are TGTGCCAGCAGCAGGGCGGGACAGGGGGTCACCGGGGAGCTGTTTTTT. Its protein product is CASSRAGQGVTGELFF.

This clonotype was seen many times. This sequence joins TRBV7-2 and TRBJ1-2, with unresolved D. In germline, CDR1 is SGHTA, CDR2 FQGNSA. The V end lost 3 bases, the J end lost 4 bases, and 12 bases lay between the germline ends. The CDR3 contains 14 residues. The CDR3 region is CASSFPGRAYGYTF. Written as DNA, the CDR3 is TGTGCCAGCAGCTTTCCCGGACGAGCCTATGGCTACACCTTC.

This clonotype showed up many times. The genes are TRBV7-9 and TRBJ1-1, with D hard to call. Germline loops: CDR1 SEHNR, CDR2 FQNEAQ (reference sequence). Trimming shortened V by 1 base and J by 1 base, and 7 bases separated the two germline ends. The CDR3 has 14 amino acids. The CDR3 protein is CASSLVRPNTEAFF. The CDR3 DNA is TGTGCCAGCAGCTTAGTAAGGCCGAACACTGAAGCTTTCTTT.

Points on this clonotype: A read error may be the cause here, since a much bigger clone is one base away. The chain joins TRBV11-2 to TRBJ2-3; possible D gene TRBD1, 6 bases. This CDR3 spans 14 amino acids. The V gene lost 5 bases and the J gene lost 3 bases, with 12 bases spanning the gap. Looked up from germline, CDR1 is SGHAT and CDR2 is FQNNGV. CDR3 coding DNA: TGTGCCAGCAGCCAGGGGTTTCCGACAGATACGCAGTATTTT. Its translation is CASSQGFPTDTQYF.

Concerning this clonotype: Germline is not matched at one junction end, which may reflect a read error. The V and J genes are TRBV5-1 and TRBJ2-1, with 10 bases that match TRBD2. The CDR3 covers 15 residues. The germline CDR1 and CDR2 sequences are SGHRS and YFSETQ. CDR3: CASSLAGGPYNGQFF. The CDR3 DNA reads TGCGCCAGCAGCTTAGCGGGGGGGCCCTACAATGGGCAGTTCTTC.

Concerning this clonotype: This clone may be a read error of a much larger clone one base away. The V call is TRBV7-2, the J call TRBJ2-3; D is perhaps TRBD1 (6 bases). V lost 8 bases and J 1 base, leaving 13 bases between the germline ends. The CDR3 totals 14 residues. Germline V CDR1 and CDR2: SGHTA, FQGNSA. The CDR3 protein is CASGTRQGTDTQYF. Written as DNA, the CDR3 is TGTGCCAGCGGCACGAGACAGGGCACAGATACGCAGTATTTT.

This clonotype was picked up many times. This chain uses TRBV7-9 with TRBJ1-1; no definite D call. The CDR3 length is 12 residues. From germline, CDR1 is SEHNR and CDR2 FQNEAQ (reference sequence). V gave up 3 bases and J gave up 5 bases, with 7 bases separating them. CDR3 residues: CASSFYQTEAFF. CDR3 nucleotides: TGTGCCAGCAGCTTTTATCAGACTGAAGCTTTCTTT.

Comments on this clonotype: Here the CDR3 omits its conserved ending phenylalanine or tryptophan, so a read error is the likely source. V usage is TRBV27 and J usage is TRBJ1-5; possible D gene TRBD1, 6 bases. The V gene's germline CDR1 is MNHEY and CDR2 SMNVEV (reference sequence). Trimming removed 3 bases at V and 6 bases at J, with 9 bases between. This CDR3 spans 13 amino acids. DNA for the CDR3: TGTGCCAGCAGTTTTACAGGGTTTCAGCCCCAGCATTCT. The encoded protein is CASSFTGFQPQHS.

The chain employs TRBV4-1 and TRBJ2-7; 7 bases line up with TRBD1. Germline CDR1 reads MGHRA; CDR2 reads YSYEKL. V gave up 2 bases and J gave up 3 bases; unmatched junction bases: 4. The CDR3 is 14 residues long. CDR3 bases: TGCGCCAGCAGCCAACGGGACAGATACTACGAGCAGTACTTC. It specifies CASSQRDRYYEQYF.

This clonotype was detected ten times or more. The chain carries TRBV7-9 and TRBJ1-5; maybe TRBD1 (6 bases). CDR3 length: 13 residues. Germline CDR1 and CDR2: SEHNR and FQNEAQ (reference sequence). Trimming took off 6 bases at V and 7 bases at J, with 13 bases between the two ends. The CDR3 DNA reads as TGTGCCAGCAGTTCGACAGGTAACCAGCCCCAGCATTTT. It encodes CASSSTGNQPQHF.

In this sample, this clonotype turned up many times. The rearrangement joins TRBV28 to TRBJ1-2; no reliable D call. The germline gives CDR1 MDHEN, CDR2 SYDVKM. CDR3 length: 11 residues. V was shortened by 4 bases and J by 5 bases, with 5 bases between the two germline ends. CDR3 protein: CASSYGYGYTF. CDR3 in DNA: TGTGCCAGCAGTTATGGATATGGCTACACCTTC.

The rearrangement links TRBV14 to TRBJ2-7, with unresolved D. With 4 bases removed from V and 4 bases from J, the gap between germline ends came to 17 bases. Per the germline V gene, CDR1 is SGHDN and CDR2 is FVKESK. CDR3 length equals 15 residues. CDR3 nucleotides: TGTGCCAGCAGCCTAGGGAAGAATTGGGTGTACGAGCAGTACTTC. It specifies CASSLGKNWVYEQYF.

Remarks on this clonotype: This may stem from a read error, because a much larger clone lies one nucleotide away. The chain carries TRBV4-3 and TRBJ1-1; D possibly corresponds to TRBD1 (5 bases). This CDR3 has 14 residues. Germline-derived CDR1 and CDR2 are LGHNA and YSLEER. CDR3 sequence: CASAEAGYGTEALF. The CDR3 nucleotides are TGCGCCAGCGCCGAGGCAGGGTACGGCACTGAAGCTCTCTTT.

This clonotype was recorded many times. This chain connects TRBV7-9 to TRBJ1-6, with D possibly TRBD1 on 6 matching bases. Germline V gene sequence: CDR1 SEHNR, CDR2 FQNEAQ (reference sequence). The CDR3 consists of 15 residues. Between the trimmed V and J ends, which lost 4 bases and 10 bases, there was a span of 17 bases. CDR3 DNA: TGTGCCAGCAGCTCGGCTACGACAGGTGTCTCACCCCTCCACTTT. As protein: CASSSATTGVSPLHF.

The chain combines TRBV6-1 with TRBJ2-5; 14 nucleotides agree with TRBD2. The germline CDR1 and CDR2 sequences are MNHNS and SASEGT. This CDR3 has 17 residues. Germline trimming cut 7 bases from V and 4 bases from J; bases unmatched to any gene: 11. Here the CDR3 DNA reads TGTGCCAGCACCAAGGGACTAGCGGGAGTTCTAGGAGAGACCCAGTACTTC. It codes for CASTKGLAGVLGETQYF.

The chain has TRBV12-3 or TRBV12-4 and TRBJ2-1; D is perhaps TRBD1 or TRBD2 (5 bases each). This CDR3 spans 16 amino acids. Deletions cut 7 bases from V and 4 bases from J, with 20 bases between. The CDR3 nucleotides read TGTGCCAGCACCACACCCACGGGGACCCGATACAATGAGCAGTTCTTC. This codes for CASTTPTGTRYNEQFF.